This T cell receptor beta chain was recovered during a study of radiotherapy plus CTLA-4 blockade in lung cancer. Assay: immunoSEQ multiplex PCR; the TCRdb copy retains only in-frame clones and omits some. Of about 99,000 clones listed, around 90% were seen once; the top ten hold more than 4.5%. This CDR3 contains 13 residues. Germline V gene lookup returns CDR1 SQVTM and CDR2 ANQGSEA. Unmatched junction bases numbered 4, after V lost 8 bases and J lost 2 bases. The gene calls are TRBV29-1 and TRBJ2-1; 9 nucleotides line up with TRBD1. The sequence came from a human donor with non-small cell lung cancer that progressed on radiotherapy plus ipilimumab. Sequences were derived from peripheral blood, sampled from a patient treated with radiotherapy plus ipilimumab. CDR3 sequence: CSSNRGPYNEQFF. CDR3 bases: TGCAGCTCGAACAGGGGGCCCTACAATGAGCAGTTCTTC.